The 10 T cell receptor beta chains below come from one sample, sequenced in a study of human T cells and chemical hapten exposure (dated by TCRdb to the early 2020s). Interpreted using the paper, the time point label stands for: pre-sensitization, week 0. Reading the label with the study, this specimen's treatment or condition is: therapeutic diphenylcyclopropenone sensitization with weekly scalp DPC. The library was obtained by RACE. The data were produced on a NextSeq 500. TCRdb passed the public sequencing reads through fastp at Q25 and MiXCR, retaining productive beta sequences. Rows with a matching CDR3 protein are joined into one entry that keeps the most common DNA and genes. This sample has under 90,000 distinct CDR3 sequences in its table, and 9.6% of those were observed once. Of the sample, 3% to 4.5% is held by the ten largest clones. Sequences were derived from whole blood, sampled in connection with sensitization to the hapten diphenylcyclopropenone (DPC). The receptors were sampled from a woman aged 40-49 years with alopecia areata. Some clones in this sample may be carry-over from other donors' samples.

This clonotype showed up many times. This rearrangement joins TRBV20-1 to TRBJ2-2; D not certain. V lost 6 bases, J lost 4 bases, and 6 bases lay in between. This CDR3 is built from 11 residues. Germline loops: CDR1 DFQATT, CDR2 SNEGSKA (reference sequence). The CDR3 sequence: CSARSTGELFF. CDR3 DNA: TGCAGTGCACGGAGCACCGGGGAGCTGTTTTTT.

This clonotype occurred many times. V usage is TRBV10-1 and J usage is TRBJ2-3; 8 nucleotides agree with TRBD2. With 3 bases clipped from V and 5 bases from J, the junction kept 7 bases outside the gene matches. CDR1 and CDR2 from the germline V gene are WNHNN and SYGVQD (reference sequence). There are 15 residues in the CDR3. CDR3 region: CASSDGAGAGDTQYF. DNA for the CDR3: TGCGCCAGCAGTGATGGAGCGGGGGCTGGAGATACGCAGTATTTT.

The rearrangement uses TRBV3-1 and TRBJ1-2; 9 bases match TRBD1. With V trimmed by 5 bases and J by 4 bases, 11 bases remained unmatched. Germline CDR1 and CDR2: LGHDT and YNNKEL (reference sequence). CDR3 length: 16 amino acids. CDR3 nucleotides: TGTGCCAGCAGCGTAGGGACAGGGCCGGATCTCTATGGCTACACCTTC. Translation gives CASSVGTGPDLYGYTF.

In this sample, this clonotype turned up once. The genes are TRBV30 and TRBJ1-4; tentative D call: TRBD1 (5 bases). The CDR3 runs 15 residues. V was trimmed by 0 bases and J by 3 bases, leaving 11 bases between them. Looked up from germline, CDR1 is GTSNPN and CDR2 is SVGIG (reference sequence). The CDR3 sequence is CAWSVWRGANEKLFF. The CDR3 coding sequence is TGTGCCTGGAGTGTATGGCGAGGGGCTAATGAAAAACTGTTTTTT. Full variable domain (missing parts from reference TRBV30 and TRBJ1-4): SQTIHQWPATLVQPVGSPLSLECTVEGTSNPNLYWYRQAAGRGLQLLFYSVGIGQISSEVPQNLSASRPQDRQFILSSKKLLLSDSGFYLCAWSVWRGANEKLFFGSGTQLSVL.

As concerns this clonotype: This could be a read error, since a much larger clone is one nucleotide away. The chain couples TRBV16 to TRBJ1-1; 9 positions agree with TRBD1. Germline values: CDR1 KGHSY, CDR2 FQNENV. The CDR3 sequence is 15 residues long. The ends lost 2 bases at V and 5 bases at J; junction bases unmatched: 6. The CDR3 bases are TGTGCCAGCAGCCAAAGTAGGACAGGGGTTACTGAAGCTTTCTTT. Protein: CASSQSRTGVTEAFF.

With regard to this clonotype: This may stem from a read error, because a much larger clone lies one nucleotide away. V is TRBV4-2 and J is TRBJ1-4; D not certain. Germline assignment: CDR1 LGHNA and CDR2 YNFKEQ. V lost 8 bases to trimming and J lost 8 bases, with 24 bases between them. This CDR3 spans 16 amino acids. CDR3: CASQPRGVFGKEKLFF. CDR3 coding DNA: TGTGCCAGCCAACCCCGGGGAGTTTTCGGAAAAGAAAAACTGTTTTTT.

In this sample, this clonotype turned up many times. This chain joins TRBV19 and TRBJ1-2; D gene uncertain. The CDR3 spans 16 residues. Germline V gene lookup returns CDR1 LNHDA and CDR2 SQIVND (reference sequence). V was pared by 3 bases and J by 0 bases, with 14 bases between. CDR3 nucleotide sequence: TGTGCCAGTAGTATGGGCATTATCGGAGCTAACTATGGCTACACCTTC. It is translated as CASSMGIIGANYGYTF.

The chain carries TRBV7-9 and TRBJ2-5; D could derive from TRBD1 or TRBD2 (7 bases each). The V end lost 0 bases, the J end lost 4 bases, and 18 bases lay between the germline ends. Germline CDR1 SEHNR, CDR2 FQNEAQ (reference sequence). The CDR3 is made up of 17 amino acids. This CDR3 is CASSLAQGGRLRETQYF. CDR3 sequence (DNA): TGTGCCAGCAGCTTAGCGCAGGGGGGGCGTCTAAGAGAGACCCAGTACTTC.

This clonotype was seen just once. J is TRBJ1-3 and V is TRBV2; the D gene is possibly TRBD1 (5 bases). Looked up from germline, CDR1 is SNHLY and CDR2 is FYNNEI. The V end was cut by 3 bases, the J end by 0 bases, with 9 bases between. This CDR3 spans 15 amino acids. The CDR3 region has the DNA TGTGCCAGCAGTGATTGGGGGAACTCTGGAAACACCATATATTTT. Amino acid sequence: CASSDWGNSGNTIYF.

This clonotype occurred a few times. V is TRBV2 and J is TRBJ2-2; possible D gene TRBD1, 6 bases. The CDR3 loop spans 14 amino acids. V lost 5 bases, J lost 3 bases, and 10 bases lay in between. The V gene's germline CDR1 is SNHLY and CDR2 FYNNEI. CDR3 in amino acids: CASSFNRDTGELFF. As DNA, the CDR3 is TGTGCCAGCAGTTTTAACAGGGACACCGGGGAGCTGTTTTTT.